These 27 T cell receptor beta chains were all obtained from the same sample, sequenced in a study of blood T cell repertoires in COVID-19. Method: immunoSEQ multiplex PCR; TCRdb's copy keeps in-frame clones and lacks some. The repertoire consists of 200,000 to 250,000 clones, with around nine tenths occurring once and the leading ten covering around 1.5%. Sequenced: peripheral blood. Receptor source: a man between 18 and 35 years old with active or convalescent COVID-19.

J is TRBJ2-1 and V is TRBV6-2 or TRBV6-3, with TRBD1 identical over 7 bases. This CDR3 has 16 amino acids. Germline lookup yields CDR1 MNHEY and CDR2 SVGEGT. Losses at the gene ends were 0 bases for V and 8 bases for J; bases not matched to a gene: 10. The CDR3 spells CASSYSPRTGYHEQFF. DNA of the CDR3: TGTGCCAGCAGTTACTCCCCGAGGACAGGATACCATGAGCAGTTCTTC.

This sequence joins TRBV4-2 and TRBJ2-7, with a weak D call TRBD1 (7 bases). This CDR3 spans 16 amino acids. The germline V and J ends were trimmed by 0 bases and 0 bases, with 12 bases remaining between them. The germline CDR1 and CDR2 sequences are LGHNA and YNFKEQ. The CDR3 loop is CASSQDRGDSSYEQYF. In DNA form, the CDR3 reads TGTGCCAGCAGCCAAGATCGCGGGGACAGCTCCTACGAGCAGTACTTC.

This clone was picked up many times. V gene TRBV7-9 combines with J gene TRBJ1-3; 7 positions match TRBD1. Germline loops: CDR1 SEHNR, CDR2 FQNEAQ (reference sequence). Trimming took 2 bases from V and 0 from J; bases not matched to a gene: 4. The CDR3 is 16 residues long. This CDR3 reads CASSLTRDSSGNTIYF. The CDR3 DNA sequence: TGTGCCAGCAGCTTAACCCGGGACAGCTCTGGAAACACCATATATTTT.

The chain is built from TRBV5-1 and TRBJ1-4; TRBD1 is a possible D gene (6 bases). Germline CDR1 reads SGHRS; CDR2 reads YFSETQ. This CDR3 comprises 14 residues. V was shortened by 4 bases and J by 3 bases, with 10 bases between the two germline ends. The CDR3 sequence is CASSIGQSNEKLFF. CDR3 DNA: TGCGCCAGCAGCATCGGACAGTCTAATGAAAAACTGTTTTTT.

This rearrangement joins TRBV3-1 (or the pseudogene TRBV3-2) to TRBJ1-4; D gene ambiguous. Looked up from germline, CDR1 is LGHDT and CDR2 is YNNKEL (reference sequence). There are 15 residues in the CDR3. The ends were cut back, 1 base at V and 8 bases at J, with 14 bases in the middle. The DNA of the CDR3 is TGTGCCAGCAGCCAAGCCTTTGGTTACGGGGAAAAACTGTTTTTT. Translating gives CASSQAFGYGEKLFF.

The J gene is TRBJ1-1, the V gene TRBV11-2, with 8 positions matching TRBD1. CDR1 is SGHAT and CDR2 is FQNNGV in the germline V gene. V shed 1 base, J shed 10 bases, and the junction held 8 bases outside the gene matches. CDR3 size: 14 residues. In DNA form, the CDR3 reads TGTGCCAGCAGCTTAGTCGGGACAGGCACAAGAGCTTTCTTT. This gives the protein CASSLVGTGTRAFF.

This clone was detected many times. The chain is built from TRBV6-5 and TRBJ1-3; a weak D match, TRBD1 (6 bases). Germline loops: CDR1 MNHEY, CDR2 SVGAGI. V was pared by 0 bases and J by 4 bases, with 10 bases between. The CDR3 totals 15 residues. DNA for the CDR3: TGTGCCAGCAGTTACTCCAGGGGTTGGGGAAACACCATATATTTT. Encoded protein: CASSYSRGWGNTIYF.

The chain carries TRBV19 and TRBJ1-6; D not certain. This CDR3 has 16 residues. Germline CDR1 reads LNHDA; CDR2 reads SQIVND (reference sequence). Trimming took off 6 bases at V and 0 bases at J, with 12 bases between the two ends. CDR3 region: CASRAGGSSYNSPLHF. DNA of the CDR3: TGTGCCAGTAGGGCAGGTGGGAGCTCCTATAATTCACCCCTCCACTTT. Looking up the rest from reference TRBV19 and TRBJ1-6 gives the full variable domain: DGGITQSPKYLFRKEGQNVTLSCEQNLNHDAMYWYRQDPGQGLRLIYYSQIVNDFQKGDIAEGYSVSREKKESFPLTVTSAQKNPTAFYLCASRAGGSSYNSPLHFGNGTRLTVT.

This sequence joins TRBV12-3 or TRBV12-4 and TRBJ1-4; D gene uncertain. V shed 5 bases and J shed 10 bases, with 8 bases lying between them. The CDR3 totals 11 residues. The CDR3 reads CASSAGGKLFF. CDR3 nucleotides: TGTGCCAGCAGTGCCGGAGGAAAACTGTTTTTT.

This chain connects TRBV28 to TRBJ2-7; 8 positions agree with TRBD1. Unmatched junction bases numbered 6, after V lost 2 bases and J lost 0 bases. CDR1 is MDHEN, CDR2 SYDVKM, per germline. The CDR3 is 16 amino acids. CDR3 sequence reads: CASSLTGTGDSYEQYF. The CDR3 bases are TGTGCCAGCAGTTTAACCGGGACAGGTGACTCCTACGAGCAGTACTTC.

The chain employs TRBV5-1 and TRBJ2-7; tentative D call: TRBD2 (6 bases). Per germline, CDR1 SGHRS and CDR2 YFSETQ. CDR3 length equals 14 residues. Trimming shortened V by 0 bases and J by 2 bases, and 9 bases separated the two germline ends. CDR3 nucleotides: TGCGCCAGCAGCTTGGGACTAGATACCTACGAGCAGTACTTC. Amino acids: CASSLGLDTYEQYF.

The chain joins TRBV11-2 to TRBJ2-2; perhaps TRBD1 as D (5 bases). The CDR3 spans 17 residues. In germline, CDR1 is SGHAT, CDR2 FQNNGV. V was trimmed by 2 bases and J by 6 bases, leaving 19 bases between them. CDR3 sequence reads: CASSLLGVGRVAGELFF. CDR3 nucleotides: TGTGCCAGCAGCTTACTAGGGGTGGGCAGGGTAGCCGGGGAGCTGTTTTTT.

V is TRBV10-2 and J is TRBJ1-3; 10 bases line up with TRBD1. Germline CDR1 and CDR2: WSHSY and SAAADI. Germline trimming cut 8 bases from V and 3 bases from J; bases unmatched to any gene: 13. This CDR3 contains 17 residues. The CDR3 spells CASAVSLGQGGGNTIYF. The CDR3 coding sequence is TGCGCCAGCGCTGTAAGCCTCGGACAGGGGGGTGGAAACACCATATATTTT.

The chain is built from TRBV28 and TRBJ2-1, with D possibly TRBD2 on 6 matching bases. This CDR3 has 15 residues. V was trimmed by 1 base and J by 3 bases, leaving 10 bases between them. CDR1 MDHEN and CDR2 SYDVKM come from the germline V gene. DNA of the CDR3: TGTGCCAGCAGTTTATTGGGGGAGGTCTACAATGAGCAGTTCTTC. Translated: CASSLLGEVYNEQFF. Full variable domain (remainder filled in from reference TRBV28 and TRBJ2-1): DVKVTQSSRYLVKRTGEKVFLECVQDMDHENMFWYRQDPGLGLRLIYFSYDVKMKEKGDIPEGYSVSREKKERFSLILESASTNQTSMYLCASSLLGEVYNEQFFGPGTRLTVL.

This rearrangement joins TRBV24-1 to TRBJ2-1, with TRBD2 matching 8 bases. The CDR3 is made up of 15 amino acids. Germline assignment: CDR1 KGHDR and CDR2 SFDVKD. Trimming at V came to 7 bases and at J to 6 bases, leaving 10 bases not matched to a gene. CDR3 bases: TGTGCCACCAGCGGTAGCGGGGCCCGGGGCAATGAGCAGTTCTTC. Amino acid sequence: CATSGSGARGNEQFF.

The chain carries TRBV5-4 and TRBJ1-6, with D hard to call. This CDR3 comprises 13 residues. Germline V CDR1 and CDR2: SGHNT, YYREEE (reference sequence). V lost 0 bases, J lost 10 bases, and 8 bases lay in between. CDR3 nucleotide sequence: TGTGCCAGCAGCTTGGCGGGAGCGTCACCCCTCCACTTT. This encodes CASSLAGASPLHF.

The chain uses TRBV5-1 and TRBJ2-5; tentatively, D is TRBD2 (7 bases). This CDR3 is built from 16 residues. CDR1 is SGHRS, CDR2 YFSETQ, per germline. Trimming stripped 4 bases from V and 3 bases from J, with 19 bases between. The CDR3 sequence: CASSHREGGVEETQYF. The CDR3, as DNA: TGCGCCAGCAGCCACCGGGAAGGGGGGGTTGAAGAGACCCAGTACTTC. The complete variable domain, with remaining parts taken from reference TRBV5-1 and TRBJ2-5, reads KAGVTQTPRYLIKTRGQQVTLSCSPISGHRSVSWYQQTPGQGLQFLFEYFSETQRNKGNFPGRFSGRQFSNSRSEMNVSTLELGDSALYLCASSHREGGVEETQYFGPGTRLLVL.

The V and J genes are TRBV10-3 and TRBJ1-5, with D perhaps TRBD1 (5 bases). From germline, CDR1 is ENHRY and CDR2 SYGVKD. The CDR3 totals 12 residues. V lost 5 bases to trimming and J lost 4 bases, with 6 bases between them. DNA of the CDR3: TGTGCCATCAGTCAGGGAAATCAGCCCCAGCATTTT. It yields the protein CAISQGNQPQHF.

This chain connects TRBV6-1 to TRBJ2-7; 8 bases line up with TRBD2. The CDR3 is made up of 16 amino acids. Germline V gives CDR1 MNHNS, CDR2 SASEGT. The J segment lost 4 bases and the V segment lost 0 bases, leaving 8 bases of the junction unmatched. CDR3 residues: CASSEAGLAGHYEQYF. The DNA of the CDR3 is TGTGCCAGCAGTGAAGCGGGGCTAGCGGGCCATTACGAGCAGTACTTC.

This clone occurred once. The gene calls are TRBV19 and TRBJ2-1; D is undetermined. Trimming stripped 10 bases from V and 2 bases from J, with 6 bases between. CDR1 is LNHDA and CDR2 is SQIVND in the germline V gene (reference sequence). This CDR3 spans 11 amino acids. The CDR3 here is CATGPYNEQFF. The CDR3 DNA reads TGTGCCACCGGTCCCTACAATGAGCAGTTCTTC.

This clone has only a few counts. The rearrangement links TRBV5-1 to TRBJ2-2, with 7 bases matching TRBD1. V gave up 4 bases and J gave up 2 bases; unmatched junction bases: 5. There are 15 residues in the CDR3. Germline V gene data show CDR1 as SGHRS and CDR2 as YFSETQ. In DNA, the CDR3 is TGCGCCAGCAGCCCGCGGACAGGTAACACCGGGGAGCTGTTTTTT. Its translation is CASSPRTGNTGELFF.

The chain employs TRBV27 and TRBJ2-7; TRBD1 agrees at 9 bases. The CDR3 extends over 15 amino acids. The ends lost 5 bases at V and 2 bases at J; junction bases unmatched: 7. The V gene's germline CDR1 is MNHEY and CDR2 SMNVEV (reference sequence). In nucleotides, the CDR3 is TGTGCCAGCAGTGTGGGACAGGGAGCGACCTACGAGCAGTACTTC. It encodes CASSVGQGATYEQYF.

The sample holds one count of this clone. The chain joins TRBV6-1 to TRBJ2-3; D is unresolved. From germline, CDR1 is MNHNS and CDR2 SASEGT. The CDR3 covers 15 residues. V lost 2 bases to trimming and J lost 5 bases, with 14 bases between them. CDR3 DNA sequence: TGTGCCAGCAGTGAATTTAATCGGTGGTTAGATACGCAGTATTTT. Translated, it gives CASSEFNRWLDTQYF.

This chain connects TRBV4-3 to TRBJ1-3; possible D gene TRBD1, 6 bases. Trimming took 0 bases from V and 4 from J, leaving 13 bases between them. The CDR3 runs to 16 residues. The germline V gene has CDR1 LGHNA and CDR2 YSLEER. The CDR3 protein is CASSQDLYGGGNTIYF. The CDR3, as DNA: TGCGCCAGCAGCCAAGATCTCTATGGGGGCGGAAACACCATATATTTT.

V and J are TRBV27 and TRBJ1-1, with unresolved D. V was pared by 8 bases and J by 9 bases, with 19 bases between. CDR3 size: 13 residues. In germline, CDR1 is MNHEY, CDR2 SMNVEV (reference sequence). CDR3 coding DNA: TGTGCCAGCTCCCCCCCTCTAGGTAACAAAGCTTTCTTT. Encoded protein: CASSPPLGNKAFF.

The CDR3 DNA is TGTGCCAGCAGTCGACAGGGACGCACAGATACGCAGTATTTT. Encoded protein: CASSRQGRTDTQYF. V usage is TRBV2 and J usage is TRBJ2-3, with 7 bases lining up with TRBD1. Germline values: CDR1 SNHLY, CDR2 FYNNEI. This CDR3 is 14 amino acids long. Trimming at V came to 5 bases and at J to 1 base, leaving 3 bases not matched to a gene.

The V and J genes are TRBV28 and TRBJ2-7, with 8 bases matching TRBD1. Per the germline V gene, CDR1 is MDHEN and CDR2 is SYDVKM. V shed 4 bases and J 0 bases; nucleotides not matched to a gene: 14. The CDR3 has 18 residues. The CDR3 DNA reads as TGTGCCAGCAGTTCCAGCGGGTCCTGGGACAGGATCTCCTACGAGCAGTACTTC. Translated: CASSSSGSWDRISYEQYF.